This record covers a single T cell receptor beta chain. Its matching antigen is unknown. V gave up 6 bases and J gave up 5 bases, with 10 bases separating them. Per the germline V gene, CDR1 is LNHNV and CDR2 is YYDKDF (reference sequence). This CDR3 is 12 amino acids long. These data originate in a study of shared clonotypes between healthy human individuals. Study outcomes and limitations: Shared clonotypes across all four donors exceeded non-shared ones in generation probability. Between a few donors, naive CD4 clonotypes were shared at a level of about 5%.

Each subset's genomic DNA was split evenly across several immunoSEQ plates. The repertoire was sequenced with immunoSEQ multiplex PCR; TCRdb's copy has only in-frame clones and lacks some. The sample lists 980,000 or so clones; about 80% were seen once. This clonotype originated in a man in his late teens or twenties in good health. Sequences were obtained from memory CD4+ T cells sorted from blood. Documented subset: CD45RA-negative fraction. The chain couples TRBV15 to TRBJ1-2; D ambiguous. The CDR3 spells CATSPTQYGYTF. CDR3 DNA sequence: TGTGCCACCAGTCCGACACAGTATGGCTACACCTTC.